This paragraph reports one T cell receptor (beta chain). The antigen remains undetermined. The donors were members of the validation cohort comprising about 120 subjects, separate from the roughly 670-subject first cohort. Produced via immunoSEQ multiplex PCR; TCRdb's table is partial and in-frame only. The table shows fewer than 300,000 clones, with approximately 87% occurring only once. The CDR3 is made up of 12 amino acids. V was clipped by 6 bases and J by 3 bases, with 9 bases between them. Germline V gives CDR1 MNHNS, CDR2 SASEGT. The data belong to a study of cytomegalovirus exposure and HLA in healthy donors. Study-wide results and limits: Reports credit the classifier with highly specific, highly sensitive diagnosis of cytomegalovirus status.

Input material: PBMCs. The V and J genes are TRBV6-1 and TRBJ2-7; possibly TRBD1 for D (6 bases). The clonotype originates from a woman under 30 in good health and CMV-seronegative. Written as DNA, the CDR3 is TGTGCCAGCAGCAAGACAGGCTACGAGCAGTACTTC. Its protein is CASSKTGYEQYF.